This T cell receptor (beta chain) comes out of a study of shared clonotypes between healthy human individuals. Profiling relied on immunoSEQ multiplex PCR, and the TCRdb table lists in-frame clones only, not all of them. Of 760,000 or so clones in the sample, about 96% are singletons; the top ten hold 0.2% to 0.25%. CDR3 length: 18 residues. Looked up from germline, CDR1 is MDHEN and CDR2 is SYDVKM. V gave up 6 bases and J gave up 7 bases; unmatched junction bases: 17. Study observations and caveats: Measured sharing among donors was expected to vary with sequencing depth. Clonotypes that were shared across several donors made up around 5% of naive CD4 clonotypes.

About this clone: Its specificity is unknown.

Naive-designated CD8 cells lacked CD45RO, were positively enriched for CCR7, and omitted terminally differentiated effector memory CD45RA+ cells. Specimen: naive CD8+ T cells sorted from blood. The receptor was derived from a man between 25 and 39 years old in good health. The chain joins TRBV28 to TRBJ2-5; the match to TRBD2 covers 13 bases. The CDR3 region is CASSFGLAGVERDGTQYF. The CDR3 DNA reads TGTGCCAGCAGCTTCGGACTAGCGGGAGTGGAGCGGGACGGGACCCAGTACTTC.